These 20 T cell receptor beta chains share one sample of origin, sequenced in a study of OX40 agonist ivuxolimab in advanced cancers. The repertoire was sequenced with immunoSEQ multiplex PCR; TCRdb's copy has only in-frame clones and lacks some. The sample has about 78,000 clones; roughly 92% are singletons. The source was CD4+ or CD8+ T cells sorted from blood, collected in a trial of the OX40 agonist ivuxolimab. These receptors all stem from an adult with an advanced solid tumor such as melanoma, head and neck, liver or kidney cancer.

The chain couples TRBV15 to TRBJ1-2, with TRBD1 as a possible D gene (5 bases). Trimming pared 0 bases from V and 3 bases from J, leaving 17 bases between. CDR1 LNHNV and CDR2 YYDKDF come from the germline V gene (reference sequence). This CDR3 region has 17 residues. The CDR3 nucleotides read TGTGCCACCAGCAGAGATTATGGGCACAGGACCTACTATGGCTACACCTTC. Protein product: CATSRDYGHRTYYGYTF.

This chain links TRBV18 with TRBJ2-7; 9 positions match TRBD1. The germline CDR1 and CDR2 sequences are KGHSH and LQKENI. CDR3 size: 15 residues. The V segment lost 2 bases and the J segment 5 bases; nucleotides outside the gene matches: 7. This chain's CDR3 is CASSPRRDRVDEQYF. In DNA form, the CDR3 reads TGTGCCAGCTCACCAAGAAGGGACAGGGTAGACGAGCAGTACTTC.

This clone has just one count. The DNA of the CDR3 is TGTGCCAGCAGTGATAGTGCGGGAGGACTCGAGCAGTACTTC. This encodes CASSDSAGGLEQYF. The chain has TRBV2 and TRBJ2-7; 8 nucleotides match TRBD2. The germline gives CDR1 SNHLY, CDR2 FYNNEI. The trim removed 3 bases at V and 6 bases at J, leaving 7 bases unmatched. The CDR3 is 14 residues long.

The J gene is TRBJ1-4, the V gene TRBV30; 7 positions match TRBD1. Germline CDR1 and CDR2: GTSNPN and SVGIG (reference sequence). The V segment lost 3 bases and the J segment 5 bases; nucleotides outside the gene matches: 9. This CDR3 is 15 amino acids long. The CDR3 region is CAWSRGDSQNEKLFF. As DNA, the CDR3 is TGTGCCTGGAGCCGAGGGGACAGCCAGAATGAAAAACTGTTTTTT.

CDR3 coding DNA: TGTGCCAGCAGCTTCTTAACCCCGGGACTGACTATTGGCTACACCTTC. It yields the protein CASSFLTPGLTIGYTF. This chain joins TRBV7-8 and TRBJ1-2, with D perhaps matching TRBD1 (5 bases). The CDR3 runs 16 residues. Germline CDR1 SGHVS, CDR2 FQNEAQ. V was shortened by 3 bases and J by 7 bases, with 21 bases between the two germline ends.

This chain joins TRBV2 and TRBJ1-1; no firm D call. Germline CDR1 and CDR2: SNHLY and FYNNEI. This CDR3 contains 13 residues. V shed 5 bases and J shed 11 bases, with 18 bases lying between them. CDR3 in DNA: TGTGCCAGCAGTTACCGCCCTCCTGTTGTGGCTTTCTTT. Protein sequence: CASSYRPPVVAFF.

This chain uses TRBV4-2 with TRBJ1-5; 7 bases map to TRBD1. Germline CDR1 LGHNA, CDR2 YNFKEQ. J was trimmed by 5 bases and V by 3 bases; bases with no gene match: 7. The CDR3 spans 15 residues. CDR3 sequence reads: CASSQDRQGYQPQHF. The CDR3, as DNA: TGTGCCAGCAGCCAGGACAGACAGGGATATCAGCCCCAGCATTTT.

V is TRBV19 and J is TRBJ2-7, with 7 positions matching TRBD1. J was trimmed by 0 bases and V by 0 bases; bases with no gene match: 2. CDR3 length: 15 residues. Germline CDR1 reads LNHDA; CDR2 reads SQIVND (reference sequence). The CDR3 protein is CASSIDRTGSYEQYF. CDR3 nucleotide sequence: TGTGCCAGTAGTATAGATCGGACAGGCTCCTACGAGCAGTACTTC.

The chain couples TRBV2 to TRBJ1-2; D may be TRBD1 (5 bases). CDR3 size: 14 residues. Trimming took off 5 bases at V and 3 bases at J, with 13 bases between the two ends. Germline V gene data show CDR1 as SNHLY and CDR2 as FYNNEI. CDR3 protein: CASSMIQGDYGYTF. The CDR3 DNA sequence: TGTGCCAGCAGTATGATCCAGGGAGACTATGGCTACACCTTC.

The genes are TRBV28 and TRBJ1-2; D is uncertain. The V end lost 7 bases, the J end lost 8 bases, and 14 bases lay between the germline ends. Per germline, CDR1 MDHEN and CDR2 SYDVKM. This CDR3 comprises 12 residues. CDR3 residues: CASKTVRRGYTF. The CDR3, as DNA: TGTGCCAGCAAGACGGTCCGGAGAGGCTACACCTTC.

J is TRBJ1-2 and V is TRBV6-1, with D possibly matching TRBD1 (6 bases). The V end lost 4 bases, the J end lost 3 bases, and 12 bases lay between the germline ends. The CDR3 extends over 14 amino acids. Germline lookup yields CDR1 MNHNS and CDR2 SASEGT. In DNA form, the CDR3 reads TGTGCCAGCAGTGGGGGGGGCCCGGACTATGGCTACACCTTC. Protein: CASSGGGPDYGYTF.

The V and J genes are TRBV19 and TRBJ2-1; 10 bases fit TRBD2. V lost 2 bases, J lost 8 bases, and 9 bases stayed unmatched. CDR1 is LNHDA, CDR2 SQIVND, per germline (reference sequence). CDR3 length equals 16 residues. CDR3: CASSIRKLAGKHEQFF. The CDR3 coding sequence is TGTGCCAGTAGTATAAGAAAACTAGCGGGAAAGCATGAGCAGTTCTTC.

The chain links TRBV30 to TRBJ1-1; 10 bases map to TRBD1. After removal of 8 bases from V and 2 bases from J, the junction contained 5 bases not matched to a gene. Per germline, CDR1 GTSNPN and CDR2 SVGIG (reference sequence). CDR3 size: 13 residues. CDR3 sequence (DNA): TGTGCCGGGACAGGGGTCGCAAACACTGAAGCTTTCTTT. Translating gives CAGTGVANTEAFF.

This clone was picked up one time. The V and J genes are TRBV11-2 and TRBJ2-2; D is unresolved. V was pared by 5 bases and J by 9 bases, with 10 bases between. This CDR3 region has 12 residues. Germline CDR1 SGHAT, CDR2 FQNNGV. In nucleotides, the CDR3 is TGTGCCAGCAGCCGACCAGCCCGGGAGCTGTTTTTT. This translates into CASSRPARELFF.

This clone is a singleton in its sample. The V and J genes are TRBV19 and TRBJ2-6; D ambiguous. CDR1 is LNHDA and CDR2 is SQIVND in the germline V gene (reference sequence). Trimming cost V 8 bases and J 0 bases, with 5 bases left between them. This CDR3 has 13 residues. CDR3 nucleotides: TGTGCCAGTCTACGCTCTGGGGCCAACGTCCTGACTTTC. It encodes CASLRSGANVLTF.

The chain couples TRBV30 to TRBJ2-7; possibly TRBD2 for D (5 bases). Germline assignment: CDR1 GTSNPN and CDR2 SVGIG (reference sequence). The V end was cut by 2 bases, the J end by 4 bases, with 15 bases between. This CDR3 is 14 amino acids long. In nucleotides, the CDR3 is TGTGCCTGGAGTATAGCGCACGGGGAATACGAGCAGTACTTC. Translation: CAWSIAHGEYEQYF. Full variable domain (missing parts from reference TRBV30 and TRBJ2-7): SQTIHQWPATLVQPVGSPLSLECTVEGTSNPNLYWYRQAAGRGLQLLFYSVGIGQISSEVPQNLSASRPQDRQFILSSKKLLLSDSGFYLCAWSIAHGEYEQYFGPGTRLTVT.

The chain uses TRBV4-2 and TRBJ2-3; perhaps TRBD1 as D (5 bases). Trimming stripped 4 bases from V and 5 bases from J, with 7 bases between. The CDR3 runs to 12 residues. Germline assignment: CDR1 LGHNA and CDR2 YNFKEQ. The CDR3 DNA follows: TGTGCCAGCAGCCCAGGGATAGATACGCAGTATTTT. Its protein product is CASSPGIDTQYF.

The V gene is TRBV19, the J gene TRBJ1-5; D not resolved. Germline values: CDR1 LNHDA, CDR2 SQIVND (reference sequence). V was cut by 4 bases and J by 0 bases, with 4 bases left in between. The CDR3 sequence is 13 residues long. CDR3 DNA: TGTGCCAGTAGTACCAATAGCAATCAGCCCCAGCATTTT. Translated, it gives CASSTNSNQPQHF.

The chain combines TRBV18 with TRBJ1-1, with a weak D call TRBD1 (6 bases). The CDR3 consists of 13 residues. Per the germline V gene, CDR1 is KGHSH and CDR2 is LQKENI. Trimming cost V 3 bases and J 7 bases, with 12 bases left between them. CDR3 in amino acids: CASSPSQGIEAFF. CDR3 DNA: TGTGCCAGCTCACCCTCTCAGGGGATTGAAGCTTTCTTT.

This chain connects TRBV5-1 to TRBJ1-1, with a weak D call TRBD1 (6 bases). Germline V lookup: CDR1 SGHRS, CDR2 YFSETQ. V was clipped by 5 bases and J by 4 bases, with 15 bases between them. CDR3 size: 14 residues. The chain's CDR3 is CASRAGHLGTEAFF. The CDR3 bases are TGCGCCAGCAGGGCGGGACACCTGGGCACTGAAGCTTTCTTT.